This T cell receptor beta chain was documented in a study of control samples from healthy donors and cancer patients. Trimming took off 10 bases at V and 2 bases at J, with 15 bases between the two ends. From germline, CDR1 is SNHLY and CDR2 FYNNEI. The CDR3 totals 14 residues. Repertoires were generated with immunoSEQ multiplex PCR, while TCRdb's copy carries only in-frame clones and drops some. The table has approximately 85,000 clones, less than 90% seen once. The sample holds a few counts of this clone. Sequenced: blood. This chain connects TRBV2 to TRBJ1-5; D is uncertain. This clonotype was obtained from a woman aged 60-75 years in good health. CDR3 protein: CATNGRERNQPQHF. In nucleotides, the CDR3 is TGTGCCACCAACGGGAGGGAACGCAATCAGCCCCAGCATTTT.